This record covers a single TCR beta chain. There are 15 residues in the CDR3. Deletions cut 1 base from V and 0 bases from J, with 7 bases between. Germline CDR1 reads LGHDT; CDR2 reads YNNKEL (reference sequence). The protocol attached unique molecular identifiers to individual cDNA molecules. TCRdb re-analysed the 5' RACE reads in MiXCR, keeping a single row per CDR3 protein. The sample contains about 42,000 distinct CDR3 sequences, approximately 6.9% of which appear only once. This entry is derived from a study of early T cells in non-severe SARS-CoV-2 infection. The receptor was derived from an adult who was a healthcare worker with PCR-confirmed SARS-CoV-2 infection or an uninfected control (not recorded which). This rearrangement joins TRBV3-1 to TRBJ1-5; D is possibly TRBD1 (5 bases). The sample consisted of whole blood. CDR3 DNA sequence: TGTGCCAGCAGCCAAGCGGGGACTAGCAATCAGCCCCAGCATTTT. This codes for CASSQAGTSNQPQHF.